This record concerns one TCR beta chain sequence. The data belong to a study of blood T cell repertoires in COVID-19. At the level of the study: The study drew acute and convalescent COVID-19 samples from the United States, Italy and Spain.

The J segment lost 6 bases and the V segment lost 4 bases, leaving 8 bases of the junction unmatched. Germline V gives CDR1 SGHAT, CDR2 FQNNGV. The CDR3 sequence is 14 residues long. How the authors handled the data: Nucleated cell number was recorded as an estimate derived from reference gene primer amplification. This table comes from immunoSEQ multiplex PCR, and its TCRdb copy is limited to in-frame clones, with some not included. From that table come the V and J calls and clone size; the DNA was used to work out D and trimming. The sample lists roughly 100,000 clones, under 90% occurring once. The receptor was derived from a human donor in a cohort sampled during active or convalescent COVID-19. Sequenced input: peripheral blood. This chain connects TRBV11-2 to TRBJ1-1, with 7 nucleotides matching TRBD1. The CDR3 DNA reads TGTGCCAGCAGCTCACCCACAGGGGTGGCTGAAGCTTTCTTT. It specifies CASSSPTGVAEAFF.